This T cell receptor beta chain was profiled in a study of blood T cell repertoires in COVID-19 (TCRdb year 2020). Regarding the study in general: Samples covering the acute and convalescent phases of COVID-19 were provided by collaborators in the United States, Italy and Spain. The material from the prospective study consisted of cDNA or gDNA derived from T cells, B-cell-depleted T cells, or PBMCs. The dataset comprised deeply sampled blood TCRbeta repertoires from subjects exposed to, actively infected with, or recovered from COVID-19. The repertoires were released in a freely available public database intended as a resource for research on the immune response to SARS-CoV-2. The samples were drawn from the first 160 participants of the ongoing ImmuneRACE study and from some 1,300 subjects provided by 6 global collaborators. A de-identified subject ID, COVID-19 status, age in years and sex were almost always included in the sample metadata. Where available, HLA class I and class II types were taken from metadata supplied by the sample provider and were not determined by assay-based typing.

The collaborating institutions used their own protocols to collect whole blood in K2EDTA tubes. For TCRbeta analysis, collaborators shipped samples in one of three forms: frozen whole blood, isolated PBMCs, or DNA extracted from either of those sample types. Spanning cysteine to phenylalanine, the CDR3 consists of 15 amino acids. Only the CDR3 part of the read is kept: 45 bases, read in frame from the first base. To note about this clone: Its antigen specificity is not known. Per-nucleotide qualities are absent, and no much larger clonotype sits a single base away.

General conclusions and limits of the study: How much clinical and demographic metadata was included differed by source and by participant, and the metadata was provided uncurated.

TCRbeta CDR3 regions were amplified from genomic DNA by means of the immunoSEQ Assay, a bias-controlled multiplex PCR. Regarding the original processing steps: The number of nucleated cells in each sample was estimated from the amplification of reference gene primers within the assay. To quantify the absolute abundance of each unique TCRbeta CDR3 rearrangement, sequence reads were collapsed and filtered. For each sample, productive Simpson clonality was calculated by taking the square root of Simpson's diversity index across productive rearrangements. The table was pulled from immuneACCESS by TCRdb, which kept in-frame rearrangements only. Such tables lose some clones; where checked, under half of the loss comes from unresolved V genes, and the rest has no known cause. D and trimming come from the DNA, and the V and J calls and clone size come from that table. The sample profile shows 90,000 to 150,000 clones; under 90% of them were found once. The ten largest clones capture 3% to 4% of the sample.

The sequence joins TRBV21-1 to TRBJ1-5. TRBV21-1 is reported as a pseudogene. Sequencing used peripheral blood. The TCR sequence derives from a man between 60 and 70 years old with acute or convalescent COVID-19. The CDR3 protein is CASSKEFGGHQPQHF. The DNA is TGTGCCAGCAGCAAAGAATTCGGGGGGCATCAGCCCCAGCATTTT.